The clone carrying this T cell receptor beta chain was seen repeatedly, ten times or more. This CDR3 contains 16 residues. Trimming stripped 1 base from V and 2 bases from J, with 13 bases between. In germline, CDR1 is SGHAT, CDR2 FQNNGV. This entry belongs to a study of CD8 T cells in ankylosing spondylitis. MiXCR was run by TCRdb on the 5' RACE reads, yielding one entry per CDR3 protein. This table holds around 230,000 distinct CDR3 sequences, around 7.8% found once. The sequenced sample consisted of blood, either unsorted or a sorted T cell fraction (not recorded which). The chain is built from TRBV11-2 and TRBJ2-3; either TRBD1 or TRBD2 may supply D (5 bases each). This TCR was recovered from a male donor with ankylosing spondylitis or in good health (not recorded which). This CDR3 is CASSLGGSRVTDTQYF. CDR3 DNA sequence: TGTGCCAGCAGCTTAGGGGGGTCTCGGGTCACAGATACGCAGTATTTT.